Following are 19 T cell receptor beta chains from one sample sequenced in a study of blood T cell repertoires in COVID-19. Profiled with immunoSEQ multiplex PCR; TCRdb holds only in-frame clones, not every one. The data show 210,000 or so clones, with 65% to 85% seen just once and less than 3.5% held by the top ten. Sequencing input: peripheral blood. These TCRs come from a man between 50 and 59 years old with active or convalescent COVID-19.

This sequence joins TRBV7-2 and TRBJ1-5; possibly TRBD1 for D (6 bases). The germline V gene has CDR1 SGHTA and CDR2 FQGNSA. Trimming shortened V by 5 bases and J by 4 bases, and 12 bases separated the two germline ends. The CDR3 is 14 amino acids. CDR3 bases: TGTGCCAGCAGCAAGCTGGACAGAAATCAGCCCCAGCATTTT. Its translation is CASSKLDRNQPQHF. Variable domain in full (rest from reference TRBV7-2 and TRBJ1-5): GAGVSQSPSNKVTEKGKDVELRCDPISGHTALYWYRQSLGQGLEFLIYFQGNSAPDKSGLPSDRFSAERTGGSVSTLTIQRTQQEDSAVYLCASSKLDRNQPQHFGDGTRLSIL.

The gene calls are TRBV27 and TRBJ2-7, with 7 positions matching TRBD1. Per germline, CDR1 MNHEY and CDR2 SMNVEV (reference sequence). There are 14 residues in the CDR3. V shed 5 bases, J shed 2 bases, and the junction held 6 bases outside the gene matches. The CDR3: CASSPRQGTYEQYF. In nucleotides, the CDR3 is TGTGCCAGCAGTCCCCGACAGGGAACCTACGAGCAGTACTTC.

J is TRBJ2-1 and V is TRBV9; 14 bases are shared with TRBD2. From germline, CDR1 is SGDLS and CDR2 YYNGEE. The CDR3 runs 17 residues. After removal of 2 bases from V and 5 bases from J, the junction contained 6 bases not matched to a gene. The CDR3 DNA reads TGTGCCAGCAGCGTGGGACTAGCGGGGGCCAAGGACAATGAGCAGTTCTTC. Its protein product is CASSVGLAGAKDNEQFF.

The chain employs TRBV18 and TRBJ1-2, with 9 bases aligning to TRBD1. Germline-derived CDR1 and CDR2 are KGHSH and LQKENI. V lost 8 bases, J lost 2 bases, and 12 bases stayed unmatched. This CDR3 region has 16 residues. CDR3 region: CASRPQQGARNYGYTF. DNA for the CDR3: TGTGCCAGCCGACCCCAACAGGGGGCGAGGAACTATGGCTACACCTTC. Variable domain in full (rest from reference TRBV18 and TRBJ1-2): NAGVMQNPRHLVRRRGQEARLRCSPMKGHSHVYWYRQLPEEGLKFMVYLQKENIIDESGMPKERFSAEFPKEGPSILRIQQVVRGDSAAYFCASRPQQGARNYGYTFGSGTRLTVV.

The J gene is TRBJ2-3, the V gene TRBV27, with TRBD2 as a possible D gene (7 bases). In germline, CDR1 is MNHEY, CDR2 SMNVEV (reference sequence). Trimming cost V 10 bases and J 5 bases, with 16 bases left between them. The CDR3 totals 13 residues. CDR3: CATGWEGGDTQYF. In DNA form, the CDR3 reads TGTGCCACCGGTTGGGAGGGGGGAGATACGCAGTATTTT.

This clone was seen only once. This chain connects TRBV6-6 to TRBJ2-5; TRBD1 matches 8 bases. This CDR3 has 15 residues. The germline gives CDR1 MNHNY, CDR2 SVGAGI (reference sequence). V was pared by 6 bases and J by 5 bases, with 11 bases of the junction left unmatched. The CDR3 DNA reads TGTGCCAGCAGCCCCCCCCAGGGGGCAGGGGAGACCCAGTACTTC. This translates into CASSPPQGAGETQYF.

This chain links TRBV7-9 with TRBJ2-5; maybe TRBD2 (5 bases). The CDR3 runs to 14 residues. Germline CDR1 reads SEHNR; CDR2 reads FQNEAQ (reference sequence). V was trimmed by 3 bases and J by 0 bases, leaving 8 bases between them. The CDR3 reads CASSLEADQETQYF. Here the CDR3 DNA reads TGTGCCAGCAGCTTGGAGGCAGACCAAGAGACCCAGTACTTC.

The chain uses TRBV25-1 and TRBJ1-6; 8 nucleotides agree with TRBD1. Trimming cost V 6 bases and J 5 bases; bases outside gene matches: 6. The CDR3 runs 15 residues. Germline lookup yields CDR1 MGHDK and CDR2 SYGVNS. The CDR3: CASRVTGANNSPLHF. CDR3 nucleotide sequence: TGTGCCAGCAGGGTGACAGGGGCCAATAATTCACCCCTCCACTTT.

This chain uses TRBV15 with TRBJ1-2, with a possible D match to TRBD1 (5 bases). The germline V gene has CDR1 LNHNV and CDR2 YYDKDF (reference sequence). Trimming took off 3 bases at V and 4 bases at J, with 12 bases between the two ends. The length of the CDR3 is 14 residues. The CDR3 bases are TGTGCCACCAGCAGTGAGGGGCGGGGCTATGGCTACACCTTC. This gives the protein CATSSEGRGYGYTF. The variable domain in full, completed from reference TRBV15 and TRBJ1-2, reads DAMVIQNPRYQVTQFGKPVTLSCSQTLNHNVMYWYQQKSSQAPKLLFHYYDKDFNNEADTPDNFQSRRPNTSFCFLDIRSPGLGDTAMYLCATSSEGRGYGYTFGSGTRLTVV.

Turning to this clone: The sample contains more than one DNA sequence encoding this CDR3. This rearrangement joins TRBV2 to TRBJ1-2, with 7 bases aligning to TRBD1. V shed 6 bases and J 2 bases; nucleotides not matched to a gene: 3. Germline V gene sequence: CDR1 SNHLY, CDR2 FYNNEI. This CDR3 region has 13 residues. CDR3 sequence reads: CASSRDSNYGYTF. The CDR3 DNA sequence: TGTGCCAGCAGCCGGGACAGCAACTATGGCTACACCTTC.

This clone was seen a few times. The chain combines TRBV27 with TRBJ2-1, with 12 bases fitting TRBD2. CDR3 size: 17 residues. Germline CDR1 MNHEY, CDR2 SMNVEV (reference sequence). Trimming took 0 bases from V and 8 from J; bases not matched to a gene: 8. CDR3 protein: CASSLSPSGGARDEQFF. CDR3 in DNA: TGTGCCAGCAGTTTATCCCCTAGCGGGGGGGCCCGGGATGAGCAGTTCTTC.

The V gene is TRBV19, the J gene TRBJ1-2; unclear D gene. There are 17 residues in the CDR3. V lost 3 bases to trimming and J lost 0 bases, with 17 bases between them. Germline assignment: CDR1 LNHDA and CDR2 SQIVND (reference sequence). The CDR3, as DNA: TGTGCCAGTAGTATTAACCCTCTACCGATATCTAACTATGGCTACACCTTC. This sequence encodes CASSINPLPISNYGYTF.

A few counts support this clone. The V and J genes are TRBV19 and TRBJ1-6; 7 positions agree with TRBD1. V was clipped by 6 bases and J by 10 bases; unmatched bases: 15. Per the germline V gene, CDR1 is LNHDA and CDR2 is SQIVND (reference sequence). This CDR3 comprises 16 residues. The CDR3 DNA is TGTGCCAGTAGCTCACCACAGGGGACGTTAGGGTCACCCCTCCACTTT. It encodes CASSSPQGTLGSPLHF.

The genes are TRBV10-3 and TRBJ2-5; D is perhaps TRBD2 (5 bases). Trimming removed 5 bases from V and 5 bases from J, with 12 bases in between. CDR1 and CDR2 from the germline V gene are ENHRY and SYGVKD. The CDR3 is made up of 13 amino acids. The CDR3 region has the DNA TGTGCCATCAGTCCATTAGGGAGCGAGACCCAGTACTTC. Translating it yields CAISPLGSETQYF.

The chain combines TRBV7-2 with TRBJ2-7; D is perhaps TRBD1 (6 bases). V was clipped by 1 base and J by 3 bases, with 7 bases between them. Germline loops: CDR1 SGHTA, CDR2 FQGNSA. The CDR3 is 13 residues long. CDR3 in amino acids: CASSLGGGYEQYF. The CDR3 DNA reads as TGTGCCAGCAGCTTAGGAGGGGGCTACGAGCAGTACTTC.

The rearrangement links TRBV5-8 to TRBJ2-3; a weak D match, TRBD1 (5 bases). With 4 bases removed from V and 7 bases from J, the gap between germline ends came to 10 bases. The CDR3 totals 12 residues. Germline V lookup: CDR1 SGHTS, CDR2 YDEGEE. The CDR3 loop reads CASSARQNTQYF. CDR3 sequence (DNA): TGTGCCAGCAGCGCCCGACAGAATACGCAGTATTTT.

The chain carries TRBV5-1 and TRBJ2-2, with 8 positions matching TRBD2. V was pared by 0 bases and J by 4 bases, with 8 bases of the junction left unmatched. CDR1 SGHRS and CDR2 YFSETQ come from the germline V gene. The CDR3 loop spans 17 amino acids. The CDR3 DNA reads TGCGCCAGCAGCTTGGCCCCTCGCGGGAGGATCACCGGGGAGCTGTTTTTT. Translating gives CASSLAPRGRITGELFF.

On this clone itself: Other DNA sequences in this sample translate to the same CDR3. V usage is TRBV27 and J usage is TRBJ1-1, with 7 bases that match TRBD1. Germline V gives CDR1 MNHEY, CDR2 SMNVEV (reference sequence). The V gene end was trimmed by 3 bases and the J gene end by 3 bases; junction bases not matched to a gene: 4. The CDR3 is made up of 14 amino acids. The CDR3 nucleotides are TGTGCCAGCAGTTTGGTCAGGGGGGACACTGAAGCTTTCTTT. Translated: CASSLVRGDTEAFF.

V is TRBV7-2 and J is TRBJ2-1, with 7 bases matching TRBD2. The CDR3 is made up of 16 amino acids. Germline V CDR1 and CDR2: SGHTA, FQGNSA. With V trimmed by 6 bases and J by 3 bases, 11 bases remained unmatched. The CDR3 nucleotides are TGTGCCAGCAGGTCCCGGGGGGAATCCCTCTACAATGAGCAGTTCTTC. Its translation is CASRSRGESLYNEQFF.